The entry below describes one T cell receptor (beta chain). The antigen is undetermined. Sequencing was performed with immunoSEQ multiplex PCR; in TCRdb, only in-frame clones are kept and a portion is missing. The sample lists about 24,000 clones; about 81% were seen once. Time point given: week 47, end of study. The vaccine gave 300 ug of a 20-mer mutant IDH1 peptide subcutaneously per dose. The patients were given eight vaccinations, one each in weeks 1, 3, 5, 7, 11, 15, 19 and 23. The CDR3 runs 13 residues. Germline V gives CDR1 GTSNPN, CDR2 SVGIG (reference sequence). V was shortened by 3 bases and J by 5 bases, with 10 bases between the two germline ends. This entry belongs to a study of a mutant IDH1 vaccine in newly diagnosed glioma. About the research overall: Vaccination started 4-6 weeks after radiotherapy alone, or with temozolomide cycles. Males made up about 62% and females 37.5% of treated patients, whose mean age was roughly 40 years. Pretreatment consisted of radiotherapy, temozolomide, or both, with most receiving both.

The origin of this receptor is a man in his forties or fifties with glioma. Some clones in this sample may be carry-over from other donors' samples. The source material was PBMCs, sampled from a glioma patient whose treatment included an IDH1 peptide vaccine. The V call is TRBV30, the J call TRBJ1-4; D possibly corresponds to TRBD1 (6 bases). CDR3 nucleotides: TGTGCCTGGAGAGAGGACAGCAATGAAAAACTGTTTTTT. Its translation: CAWREDSNEKLFF.